This T cell receptor (beta chain) was obtained from a study of shared clonotypes between healthy human individuals. Healthy HIV-negative adults with no recent acute infections or vaccinations were recruited as donors. CD45RA+ naive and CD45RA-negative memory subsets were separated from CD4+ cells. Study-wide points: Memory subsets had estimated richness that was generally smaller than that of naive subsets.

On sorted subsets, replicate PCRs used 200 to 250 ng DNA, or tens of thousands of T cell genomes. Profiling relied on immunoSEQ multiplex PCR, and the TCRdb table lists in-frame clones only, not all of them. This table has approximately 2.4 million clones, approximately 94% appearing once. Comments on this clone: What it binds is unknown.

Germline lookup yields CDR1 LNHNV and CDR2 YYDKDF (reference sequence). The CDR3 loop spans 16 amino acids. V dropped 3 bases and J dropped 1; count of bases not matched to a gene: 5. The TCR originated in a man aged 18 to 30 in good health. Sequencing input: naive CD4+ T cells sorted from blood. The subset: CD45RA+ positively selected. This chain connects TRBV15 to TRBJ2-3, with 9 bases aligning to TRBD1. CDR3: CATSRLQGAGTDTQYF. The CDR3 DNA follows: TGTGCCACCAGCAGGTTACAGGGGGCCGGCACAGATACGCAGTATTTT.